This T cell receptor beta chain came from a study of early T cells in non-severe SARS-CoV-2 infection. As for the study in general: Unsorted whole-blood RNA was sequenced in bulk, leaving chains unpaired.

Germline values: CDR1 SGHNT, CDR2 YENEEA. The CDR3 has 18 amino acids. J gave up 7 bases and V 5 bases, and 16 bases lay outside the gene matches. TCRdb analysed the 5' RACE reads with MiXCR anew, one entry per CDR3 protein. The sample consists of around 84,000 distinct CDR3 sequences, approximately 15% of them appearing once. This clonotype has just a few counts. What was sequenced was whole blood. V usage is TRBV11-3 and J usage is TRBJ2-1; TRBD2 matches at 11 bases. This sequence originates from an adult who was a healthcare worker with PCR-confirmed SARS-CoV-2 infection or an uninfected control (not recorded which). CDR3 protein: CASSTTFTSGSHGNEQFF. The CDR3, as DNA: TGTGCCAGCAGCACCACATTTACTAGCGGGAGCCACGGGAATGAGCAGTTCTTC.